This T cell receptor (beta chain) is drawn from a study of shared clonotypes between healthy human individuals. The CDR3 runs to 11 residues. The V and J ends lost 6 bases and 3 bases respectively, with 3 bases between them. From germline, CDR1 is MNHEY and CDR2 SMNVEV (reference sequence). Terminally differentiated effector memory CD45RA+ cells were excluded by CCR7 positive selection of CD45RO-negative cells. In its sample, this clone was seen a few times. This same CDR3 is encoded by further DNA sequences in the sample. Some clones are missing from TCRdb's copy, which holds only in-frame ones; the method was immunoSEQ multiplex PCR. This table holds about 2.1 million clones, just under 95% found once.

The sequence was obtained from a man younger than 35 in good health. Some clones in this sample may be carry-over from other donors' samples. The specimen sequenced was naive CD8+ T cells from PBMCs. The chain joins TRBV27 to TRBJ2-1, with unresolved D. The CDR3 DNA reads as TGTGCCAGCAGCCGCTACAATGAGCAGTTCTTC. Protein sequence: CASSRYNEQFF.